This entry lists 28 T cell receptor beta chains sequenced from one sample in a study of T-cell reconstitution after alpha-beta-depleted transplantation in children. This sample's TCRbeta library carried unique molecular identifier barcodes. One entry per CDR3 protein, called by TCRdb with MiXCR from the PCR reads. The sample has around 500,000 distinct CDR3 sequences; 23% are singletons. The material was PBMCs, mostly from graft donor cells, obtained 360 days after TCRalphabeta/CD19-depleted stem cell transplant. Receptors originate from a boy in the first two years of life who had a stem cell transplant for acute myeloid leukemia, so the T cells may come from the graft donor.

This chain joins TRBV15 and TRBJ1-3; D not certain. V lost 4 bases and J 0 bases, leaving 10 bases between the germline ends. The CDR3 is made up of 15 amino acids. The germline V gene encodes CDR1 LNHNV and CDR2 YYDKDF (reference sequence). The chain's CDR3 is CATSKDGSSGNTIYF. For the CDR3, the DNA is TGTGCCACCAGCAAGGACGGGTCCTCTGGAAACACCATATATTTT.

Only a few counts were recorded for this clonotype. The chain carries TRBV12-3 or TRBV12-4 and TRBJ2-7; TRBD1 agrees at 7 bases. The CDR3 has 15 amino acids. V lost 6 bases to trimming and J lost 3 bases; unmatched junction nucleotides: 11. CDR3 loop: CASRLSPGQLYEQYF. The CDR3 DNA reads TGTGCCAGCAGACTCAGTCCGGGACAGCTCTACGAGCAGTACTTC.

This sequence joins TRBV4-3 and TRBJ2-1, with 8 positions matching TRBD2. V trimming: 4 bases; J trimming: 15 bases; junction bases outside the gene matches: 11. There are 13 residues in the CDR3. Germline assignment: CDR1 LGHNA and CDR2 YSLEER. The CDR3 reads CASSLPSTSELFF. CDR3 bases: TGCGCCAGCAGCCTTCCTTCGACTAGCGAGTTGTTCTTC.

CDR3 sequence reads: CASSLVGLAQFF. The CDR3 DNA sequence: TGTGCCAGCAGCTTAGTAGGGCTAGCTCAGTTCTTC. The chain is built from TRBV7-2 and TRBJ2-1; maybe TRBD2 (5 bases). CDR1 SGHTA and CDR2 FQGNSA come from the germline V gene. The CDR3 has 12 amino acids. Trimming took 1 base from V and 13 from J, leaving 11 bases between them. Looking up the rest from reference TRBV7-2 and TRBJ2-1 gives the full variable domain: GAGVSQSPSNKVTEKGKDVELRCDPISGHTALYWYRQSLGQGLEFLIYFQGNSAPDKSGLPSDRFSAERTGGSVSTLTIQRTQQEDSAVYLCASSLVGLAQFFGPGTRLTVL.

The CDR3 region is CASSDVGSKQFF. The CDR3 DNA reads TGTGCCAGCAGTGACGTGGGGTCGAAGCAGTTCTTC. This chain links TRBV6-2 or TRBV6-3 with TRBJ2-1, with D unclear. The CDR3 sequence is 12 residues long. From germline, CDR1 is MNHEY and CDR2 SVGEGT. V gave up 5 bases and J gave up 11 bases, with 13 bases separating them.

Worth noting for this clonotype: A much larger clone differs from this one at a single base, so this may be a read error. This rearrangement joins TRBV20-1 to TRBJ2-5; 10 bases agree with TRBD2. CDR1 and CDR2 (germline): DFQATT, SNEGSKA (reference sequence). The CDR3 extends over 13 amino acids. CDR3 region: CSAPGLAPEAQYF. Written as DNA, the CDR3 is TGCAGTGCTCCGGGACTAGCGCCAGAGGCCCAGTACTTC.

V and J are TRBV4-3 and TRBJ2-1; no clear D gene. This CDR3 is 16 amino acids long. Trimming shortened V by 1 base and J by 4 bases, and 14 bases separated the two germline ends. Germline CDR1 LGHNA, CDR2 YSLEER. The CDR3 DNA is TGCGCCAGCAGCCAAGTAGCCCGCCCGGTATACAATGAGCAGTTCTTC. Translation gives CASSQVARPVYNEQFF.

This clonotype turned up a few times. The gene calls are TRBV6-5 and TRBJ2-1; D gene ambiguous. CDR1 MNHEY and CDR2 SVGAGI come from the germline V gene. The CDR3 runs to 12 residues. Trimming shortened V by 2 bases and J by 11 bases, and 10 bases separated the two germline ends. CDR3 in DNA: TGTGCCAGCAGTTACGATTTGGGGAAGCAGTTCTTC. Translating gives CASSYDLGKQFF.

The J gene is TRBJ2-1, the V gene TRBV5-1; 7 bases agree with TRBD1. Unmatched junction bases numbered 5, after V lost 0 bases and J lost 2 bases. CDR1 and CDR2 (germline): SGHRS, YFSETQ. The CDR3 extends over 16 amino acids. In nucleotides, the CDR3 is TGCGCCAGCAGCTTGGAACCAGGACAGGCCTACAATGAGCAGTTCTTC. Translated: CASSLEPGQAYNEQFF.

The sample holds many counts of this clonotype. V and J are TRBV20-1 and TRBJ2-7; 7 bases align to TRBD1. The length of the CDR3 is 15 residues. Germline-derived CDR1 and CDR2 are DFQATT and SNEGSKA (reference sequence). V was pared by 0 bases and J by 5 bases, with 10 bases of the junction left unmatched. As DNA, the CDR3 is TGCAGTGCTAGAGATCCAAGGACAGGATTCGACGAGCAGTACTTC. Its translation is CSARDPRTGFDEQYF.

J is TRBJ2-6 and V is TRBV20-1; D possibly corresponds to TRBD1 (6 bases). Deletions cut 5 bases from V and 1 base from J, with 9 bases between. This CDR3 region has 14 residues. The germline V gene encodes CDR1 DFQATT and CDR2 SNEGSKA (reference sequence). The CDR3 DNA is TGCAGTGCTCCCACAGGGTCTGGGGCCAACGTCCTGACTTTC. Translating it yields CSAPTGSGANVLTF.

V is TRBV20-1 and J is TRBJ2-3, with 8 bases matching TRBD2. The V gene's germline CDR1 is DFQATT and CDR2 SNEGSKA (reference sequence). The CDR3 is made up of 13 amino acids. Germline trimming cut 6 bases from V and 6 bases from J; bases unmatched to any gene: 8. CDR3 sequence (DNA): TGCAGTGCCCCCCCGGGGGGGGGGGATACGCAGTATTTT. Amino acid sequence: CSAPPGGGDTQYF.

The rearrangement links TRBV7-2 to TRBJ2-5; TRBD2 agrees at 12 bases. This CDR3 is built from 16 residues. Germline CDR1 is SGHTA and CDR2 is FQGNSA. J gave up 5 bases and V 1 base, and 5 bases lay outside the gene matches. For the CDR3, the DNA is TGTGCCAGCAGCTTAGGAACGGGACTAGCGGGCGAGACCCAGTACTTC. Residues: CASSLGTGLAGETQYF. Full variable domain (missing parts from reference TRBV7-2 and TRBJ2-5): GAGVSQSPSNKVTEKGKDVELRCDPISGHTALYWYRQSLGQGLEFLIYFQGNSAPDKSGLPSDRFSAERTGGSVSTLTIQRTQQEDSAVYLCASSLGTGLAGETQYFGPGTRLLVL.

This chain connects TRBV20-1 to TRBJ2-2; tentative D call: TRBD2 (6 bases). CDR3 length: 18 residues. Germline V gives CDR1 DFQATT, CDR2 SNEGSKA (reference sequence). The V and J ends lost 0 bases and 3 bases respectively, with 20 bases between them. The DNA of the CDR3 is TGCAGTGCTAGAGACCCCGGAGGGCAGGGTTCCTACACCGGGGAGCTGTTTTTT. Its translation is CSARDPGGQGSYTGELFF.

There are a few counts of this clonotype. V is TRBV6-5 and J is TRBJ2-1; D is possibly TRBD1 (5 bases). Germline V gene sequence: CDR1 MNHEY, CDR2 SVGAGI. V shed 0 bases and J shed 6 bases, with 12 bases lying between them. This CDR3 spans 15 amino acids. The CDR3, as DNA: TGTGCCAGCAGTTACTCATGGGGCTGGGGCAATGAGCAGTTCTTC. Translated: CASSYSWGWGNEQFF.

This clonotype was seen repeatedly, ten times or more. V is TRBV29-1 and J is TRBJ2-7, with a weak D call TRBD1 (5 bases). Germline-derived CDR1 and CDR2 are SQVTM and ANQGSEA. The CDR3 runs to 14 residues. The ends were cut back, 5 bases at V and 2 bases at J, with 16 bases in the middle. This CDR3 reads CSVKVQGQTYEQYF. The DNA of the CDR3 is TGCAGCGTTAAGGTTCAGGGCCAGACCTACGAGCAGTACTTC.

This clonotype showed up many times. This sequence joins TRBV12-3 or TRBV12-4 and TRBJ2-5; no firm D call. Deletions cut 6 bases from V and 5 bases from J, with 13 bases between. This CDR3 comprises 13 residues. CDR3 in amino acids: CASSPIESETQYF. Here the CDR3 DNA reads TGTGCCAGCAGCCCAATAGAATCGGAGACCCAGTACTTC.

This clonotype was detected only a few times. This sequence joins TRBV20-1 and TRBJ1-1, with D possibly being TRBD1 (5 bases). The V end was cut by 1 base, the J end by 4 bases, with 10 bases between. From germline, CDR1 is DFQATT and CDR2 SNEGSKA (reference sequence). The CDR3 has 13 amino acids. DNA for the CDR3: TGCAGTGCTAGAGTCCCAGGGCGCACTGAAGCTTTCTTT. Translating it yields CSARVPGRTEAFF.

The chain has TRBV7-9 and TRBJ2-5, with D possibly matching TRBD1 (5 bases). V lost 3 bases and J lost 2, with 16 bases in between. CDR3 length: 16 amino acids. CDR1 SEHNR and CDR2 FQNEAQ come from the germline V gene (reference sequence). This chain's CDR3 is CASSFSTATPQETQYF. Written as DNA, the CDR3 is TGTGCCAGCAGCTTTTCGACAGCCACCCCGCAAGAGACCCAGTACTTC.

The chain employs TRBV24-1 and TRBJ2-3; no clear D. The CDR3 has 14 amino acids. The ends were cut back, 4 bases at V and 9 bases at J, with 16 bases in the middle. The germline gives CDR1 KGHDR, CDR2 SFDVKD. The CDR3 protein is CATSENQEVATQYF. CDR3 DNA sequence: TGTGCCACCAGTGAGAACCAAGAGGTTGCGACGCAGTATTTT.

This clonotype has a handful of counts. The rearrangement links TRBV5-1 to TRBJ2-1; D gene uncertain. This CDR3 region has 15 residues. With 0 bases removed from V and 6 bases from J, the gap between germline ends came to 13 bases. Germline-derived CDR1 and CDR2 are SGHRS and YFSETQ. The CDR3 loop is CASSLDSPDLNEQFF. The DNA for the CDR3 is TGCGCCAGCAGCTTGGACAGTCCCGACCTCAATGAGCAGTTCTTC.

This clonotype was recorded many times. The gene calls are TRBV4-3 and TRBJ2-7; a possible D gene is TRBD1 (6 bases). The CDR3 contains 15 residues. V gave up 5 bases and J gave up 1 base, with 15 bases separating them. From germline, CDR1 is LGHNA and CDR2 YSLEER. The CDR3 loop reads CASSTTSRGSYEQYF. Written as DNA, the CDR3 is TGCGCCAGCAGCACGACATCGAGGGGGTCCTACGAGCAGTACTTC.

This clonotype has a handful of counts. V is TRBV20-1 and J is TRBJ1-2, with 8 bases that match TRBD1. Germline CDR1 and CDR2: DFQATT and SNEGSKA (reference sequence). This CDR3 is 18 amino acids long. Trimming at V came to 4 bases and at J to 2 bases, leaving 18 bases not matched to a gene. The CDR3 DNA is TGCAGTGCTATAACCCACAGGACAGGGAATCGGCTCAACTATGGCTACACCTTC. Amino acids: CSAITHRTGNRLNYGYTF.

The chain combines TRBV7-2 with TRBJ2-7; maybe TRBD2 (6 bases). The germline V and J ends were trimmed by 1 base and 4 bases, with 14 bases remaining between them. The germline V gene encodes CDR1 SGHTA and CDR2 FQGNSA. The CDR3 covers 15 residues. For the CDR3, the DNA is TGTGCCAGCAGCTTAGGTAGCGGTGTGCTTTACGAGCAGTACTTC. This encodes CASSLGSGVLYEQYF.

The CDR3 here is CASSPTRLAGEDTQYF. The CDR3, as DNA: TGTGCCAGCTCACCAACGCGGCTAGCGGGGGAAGATACGCAGTATTTT. The chain has TRBV18 and TRBJ2-3; 10 bases match TRBD2. This CDR3 has 16 amino acids. V trimming: 2 bases; J trimming: 5 bases; junction bases outside the gene matches: 7. Germline loops: CDR1 KGHSH, CDR2 LQKENI. Full variable domain (missing parts from reference TRBV18 and TRBJ2-3): NAGVMQNPRHLVRRRGQEARLRCSPMKGHSHVYWYRQLPEEGLKFMVYLQKENIIDESGMPKERFSAEFPKEGPSILRIQQVVRGDSAAYFCASSPTRLAGEDTQYFGPGTRLTVL.

In this sample, this clonotype turned up many times. The chain links TRBV29-1 to TRBJ1-1; D call uncertain. Trimming removed 4 bases at V and 3 bases at J, with 18 bases between. Germline CDR1 SQVTM, CDR2 ANQGSEA. This CDR3 has 15 residues. The chain's CDR3 is CSVALNSMGDTEAFF. The CDR3, as DNA: TGCAGCGTTGCTTTGAACAGCATGGGAGACACTGAAGCTTTCTTT.

The genes are TRBV20-1 and TRBJ2-1; the D gene is possibly TRBD1 (5 bases). V lost 7 bases and J 8 bases, leaving 18 bases between the germline ends. This CDR3 is built from 13 residues. Germline V gene sequence: CDR1 DFQATT, CDR2 SNEGSKA (reference sequence). The CDR3 DNA is TGCAGTGGTGGGCGGCAGGGCTTCGATGAGCAGTTCTTC. This gives the protein CSGGRQGFDEQFF.

The chain is built from TRBV28 and TRBJ2-7; weak D call: TRBD2 (7 bases). V dropped 5 bases and J dropped 3 bases, with 14 bases sitting between them. The CDR3 spans 14 residues. CDR1 MDHEN and CDR2 SYDVKM come from the germline V gene. DNA for the CDR3: TGTGCCAGCAGTCCGGGGGGCAGTGACTACGAGCAGTACGTC. As protein: CASSPGGSDYEQYV.